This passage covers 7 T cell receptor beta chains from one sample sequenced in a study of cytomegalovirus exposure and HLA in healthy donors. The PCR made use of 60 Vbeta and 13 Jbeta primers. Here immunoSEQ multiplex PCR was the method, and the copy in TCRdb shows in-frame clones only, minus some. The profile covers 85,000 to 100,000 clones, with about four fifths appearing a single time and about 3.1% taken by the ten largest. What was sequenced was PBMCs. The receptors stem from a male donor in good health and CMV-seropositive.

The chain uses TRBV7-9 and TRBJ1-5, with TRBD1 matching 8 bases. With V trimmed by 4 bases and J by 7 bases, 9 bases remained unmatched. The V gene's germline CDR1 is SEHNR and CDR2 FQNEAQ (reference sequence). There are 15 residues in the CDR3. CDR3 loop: CASSSYDRGGQPQHF. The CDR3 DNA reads TGTGCCAGCAGCTCGTACGACAGGGGAGGGCAGCCCCAGCATTTT.

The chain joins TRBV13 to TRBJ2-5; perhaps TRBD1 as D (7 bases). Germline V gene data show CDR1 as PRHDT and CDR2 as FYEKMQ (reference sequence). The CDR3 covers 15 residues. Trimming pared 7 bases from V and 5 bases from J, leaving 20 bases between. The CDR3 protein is CASTRGVAGGETQYF. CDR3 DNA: TGTGCCAGCACCCGTGGGGTAGCAGGGGGGGAGACCCAGTACTTC. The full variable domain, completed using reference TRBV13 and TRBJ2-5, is AAGVIQSPRHLIKEKRETATLKCYPIPRHDTVYWYQQGPGQDPQFLISFYEKMQSDKGSIPDRFSAQQFSDYHSELNMSSLELGDSALYFCASTRGVAGGETQYFGPGTRLLVL.

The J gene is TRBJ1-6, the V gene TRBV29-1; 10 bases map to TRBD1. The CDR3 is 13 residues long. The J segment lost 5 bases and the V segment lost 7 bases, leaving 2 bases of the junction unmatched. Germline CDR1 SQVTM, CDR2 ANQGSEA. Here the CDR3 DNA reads TGCAGCGCCGGGACAGGGGATAATTCACCCCTCCACTTT. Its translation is CSAGTGDNSPLHF.

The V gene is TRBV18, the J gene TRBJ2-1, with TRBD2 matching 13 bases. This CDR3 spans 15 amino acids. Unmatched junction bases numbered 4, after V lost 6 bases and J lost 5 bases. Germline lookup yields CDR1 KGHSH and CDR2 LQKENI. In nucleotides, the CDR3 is TGTGCCAGCTCGTTAGGGACTAGCGGGAACAATGAGCAGTTCTTC. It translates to CASSLGTSGNNEQFF.

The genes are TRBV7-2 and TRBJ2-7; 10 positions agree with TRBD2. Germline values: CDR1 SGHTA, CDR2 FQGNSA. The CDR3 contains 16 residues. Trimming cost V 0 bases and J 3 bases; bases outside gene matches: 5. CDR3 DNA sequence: TGTGCCAGCAGCTTAGCTGTAGCGGGGGGTTTCTACGAGCAGTACTTC. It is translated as CASSLAVAGGFYEQYF.

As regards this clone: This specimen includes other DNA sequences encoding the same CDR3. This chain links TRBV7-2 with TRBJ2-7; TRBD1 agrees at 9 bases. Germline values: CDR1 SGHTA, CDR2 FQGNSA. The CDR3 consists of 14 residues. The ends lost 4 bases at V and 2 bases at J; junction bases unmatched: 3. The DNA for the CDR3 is TGTGCCAGCAGCTCTCGACAGGGGGCCTACGAGCAGTACTTC. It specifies CASSSRQGAYEQYF.

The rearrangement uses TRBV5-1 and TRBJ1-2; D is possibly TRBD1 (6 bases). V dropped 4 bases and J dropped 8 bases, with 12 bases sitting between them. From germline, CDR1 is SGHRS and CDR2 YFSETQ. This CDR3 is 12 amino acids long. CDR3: CASSRDIGGYTF. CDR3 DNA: TGCGCCAGCAGCCGGGACATAGGAGGCTACACCTTC. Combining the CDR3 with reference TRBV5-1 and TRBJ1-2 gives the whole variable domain KAGVTQTPRYLIKTRGQQVTLSCSPISGHRSVSWYQQTPGQGLQFLFEYFSETQRNKGNFPGRFSGRQFSNSRSEMNVSTLELGDSALYLCASSRDIGGYTFGSGTRLTVV.